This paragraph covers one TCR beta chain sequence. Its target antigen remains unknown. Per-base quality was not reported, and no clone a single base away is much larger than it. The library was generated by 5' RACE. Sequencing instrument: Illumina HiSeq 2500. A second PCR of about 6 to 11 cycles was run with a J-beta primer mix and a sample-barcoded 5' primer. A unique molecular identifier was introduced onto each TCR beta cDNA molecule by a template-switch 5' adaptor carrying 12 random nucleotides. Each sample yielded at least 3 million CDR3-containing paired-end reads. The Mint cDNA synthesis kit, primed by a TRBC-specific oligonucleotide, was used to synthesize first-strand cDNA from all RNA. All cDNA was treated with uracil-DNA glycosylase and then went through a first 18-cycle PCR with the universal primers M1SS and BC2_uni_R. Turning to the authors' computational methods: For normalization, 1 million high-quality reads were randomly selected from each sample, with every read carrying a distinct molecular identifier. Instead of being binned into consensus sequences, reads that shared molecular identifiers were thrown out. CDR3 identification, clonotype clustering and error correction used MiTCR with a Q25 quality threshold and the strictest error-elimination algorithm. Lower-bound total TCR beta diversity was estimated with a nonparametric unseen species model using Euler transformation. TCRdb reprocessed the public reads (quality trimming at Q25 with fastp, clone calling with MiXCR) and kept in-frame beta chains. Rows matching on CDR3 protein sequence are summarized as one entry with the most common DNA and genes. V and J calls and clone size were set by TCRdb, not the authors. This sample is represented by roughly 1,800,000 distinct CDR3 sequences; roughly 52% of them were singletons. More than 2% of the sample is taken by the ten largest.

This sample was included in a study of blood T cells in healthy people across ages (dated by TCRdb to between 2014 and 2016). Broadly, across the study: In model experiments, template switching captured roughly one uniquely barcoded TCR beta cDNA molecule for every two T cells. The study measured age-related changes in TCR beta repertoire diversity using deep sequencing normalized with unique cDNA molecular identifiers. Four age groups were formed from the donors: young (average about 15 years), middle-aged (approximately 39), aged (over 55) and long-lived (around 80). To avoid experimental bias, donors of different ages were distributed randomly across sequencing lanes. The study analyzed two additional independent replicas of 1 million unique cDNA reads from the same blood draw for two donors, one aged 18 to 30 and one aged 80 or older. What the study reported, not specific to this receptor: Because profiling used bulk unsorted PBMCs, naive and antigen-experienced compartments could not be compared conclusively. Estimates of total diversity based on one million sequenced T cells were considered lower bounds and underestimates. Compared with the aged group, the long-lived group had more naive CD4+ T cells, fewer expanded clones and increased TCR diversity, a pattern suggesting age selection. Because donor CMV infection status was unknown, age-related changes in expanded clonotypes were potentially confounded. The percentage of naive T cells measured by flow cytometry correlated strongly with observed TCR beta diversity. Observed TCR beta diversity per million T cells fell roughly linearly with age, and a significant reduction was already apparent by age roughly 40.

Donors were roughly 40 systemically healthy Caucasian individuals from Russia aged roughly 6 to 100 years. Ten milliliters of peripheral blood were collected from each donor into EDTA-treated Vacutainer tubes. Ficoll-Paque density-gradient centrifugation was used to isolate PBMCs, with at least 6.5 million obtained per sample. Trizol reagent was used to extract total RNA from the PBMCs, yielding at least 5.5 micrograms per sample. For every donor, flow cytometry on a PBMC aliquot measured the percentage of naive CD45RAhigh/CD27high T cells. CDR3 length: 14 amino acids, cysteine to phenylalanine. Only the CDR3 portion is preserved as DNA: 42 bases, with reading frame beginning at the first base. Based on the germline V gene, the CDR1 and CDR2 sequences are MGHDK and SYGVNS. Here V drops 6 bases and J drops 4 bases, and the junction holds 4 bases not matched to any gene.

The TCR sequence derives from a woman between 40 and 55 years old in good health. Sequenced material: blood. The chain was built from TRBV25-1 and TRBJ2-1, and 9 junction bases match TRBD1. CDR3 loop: CASRGQGPYNEQFF. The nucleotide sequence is TGTGCCAGCAGGGGACAGGGCCCTTACAATGAGCAGTTCTTC.